Here is one T cell receptor beta chain with its context. Its antigen remains unknown. This CDR3 comprises 14 residues. After removal of 5 bases from V and 3 bases from J, the junction contained 3 bases not matched to a gene. This entry comes from a study of T-cell memory formation after mild COVID-19. It was 5'RACE with constant-segment primers that produced the TCR alpha and TCR beta cDNA libraries, which carried sample barcodes and UMIs. TCRdb recomputed calls from the 5' RACE reads with MiXCR, one row per CDR3 protein. The sample has approximately 250,000 distinct CDR3 sequences; 15% to 17% are singletons. Findings and caveats of the study: Contracting clones localized mainly to CM and EM when CD4+ and mainly to EMRA when CD8+.

Sequencing input: PBMCs or a T cell subset sorted from them (not recorded which). The chain uses TRBV12-3 or TRBV12-4 and TRBJ2-5, with 10 bases that match TRBD2. The clonotype was recovered from an adult woman who had mild COVID-19 (a few samples of this study predate the infection). Cell type and time point are not known. This chain's CDR3 is CASSSGTSEETQYF. CDR3 coding DNA: TGTGCCAGCAGTAGCGGGACTAGCGAAGAGACCCAGTACTTC.